The TCR beta chain described here comes from a study of blood T cells in healthy people across ages. This CDR3 contains 14 residues. Germline V gene data show CDR1 as MNHEY and CDR2 as SVGAGI. On this clonotype: The antigen is unknown. This may arise from a read error, as a much more abundant clone is one base away.

Study outcomes and limitations: The unknown donor CMV status may have confounded expanded clonotype changes. Roughly linear age-related decline in beta diversity appeared, significant by age around 38. Higher diversity, along with more naive CD4+ cells, distinguished long-lived donors from aged donors.

The use of a sample-barcoded 5' primer and a J-beta primer mix characterized a second PCR of about 7 to 12 cycles. TCRdb reprocessed the 5' RACE reads with MiXCR, giving one entry per CDR3 protein. The table records 1.5 million to 2 million distinct CDR3 sequences, 28% of them present only once. The sequenced sample consisted of blood. The chain has TRBV6-5 and TRBJ2-4; D gene uncertain. The source of this sequence is a woman aged 25-40 years in good health. This CDR3 is CASSYRATKSIQYF. CDR3 sequence (DNA): TGTGCCAGCAGTTACCGGGCGACGAAAAGCATTCAGTACTTC.